What follows are 17 T cell receptor beta chains derived from one specimen sequenced in a study of shared clonotypes between healthy human individuals. Here immunoSEQ multiplex PCR was the method, and the copy in TCRdb shows in-frame clones only, minus some. Of 2.3 million or so clones in the sample, just over 90% were seen once. What was sequenced was naive CD4+ T cells from PBMCs. Described subset: CD45RA+ positively selected. The receptors shown here come from a man between 18 and 29 years old in good health. Some clones in this sample may be carry-over from other donors' samples.

The rearrangement links TRBV11-2 to TRBJ2-1; weak D call: TRBD1 (5 bases). V lost 1 base and J 10 bases, leaving 8 bases between the germline ends. Germline CDR1 SGHAT, CDR2 FQNNGV. The CDR3 length is 12 residues. The CDR3 nucleotides read TGTGCCAGCAGCTTAGTCAGGGCGGAGCAGTTCTTC. Protein sequence: CASSLVRAEQFF.

This chain uses TRBV27 with TRBJ2-7; D uncertain. CDR3 length: 14 amino acids. Deletions cut 3 bases from V and 0 bases from J, with 9 bases between. Germline loops: CDR1 MNHEY, CDR2 SMNVEV (reference sequence). CDR3 DNA sequence: TGTGCCAGCAGTTTCGCGCCCAGCTCCTACGAGCAGTACTTC. This codes for CASSFAPSSYEQYF.

The chain has TRBV5-4 and TRBJ2-3; a weak D match, TRBD2 (6 bases). With 4 bases removed from V and 3 bases from J, the gap between germline ends came to 12 bases. The CDR3 totals 14 residues. The germline V gene encodes CDR1 SGHNT and CDR2 YYREEE (reference sequence). This CDR3 is CASSRDSSTDTQYF. The CDR3 DNA follows: TGTGCCAGCAGCCGGGACTCCTCGACAGATACGCAGTATTTT. The variable domain in full, completed from reference TRBV5-4 and TRBJ2-3, reads ETGVTQSPTHLIKTRGQQVTLRCSSQSGHNTVSWYQQALGQGPQFIFQYYREEENGRGNFPPRFSGLQFPNYSSELNVNALELDDSALYLCASSRDSSTDTQYFGPGTRLTVL.

With regard to this clone: The sample holds other DNA sequences that translate to the same CDR3. The rearrangement links TRBV7-2 to TRBJ2-5, with 8 bases identical to TRBD2. CDR1 and CDR2 (germline): SGHTA, FQGNSA. V lost 5 bases to trimming and J lost 5 bases; unmatched junction nucleotides: 7. The CDR3 has 14 residues. The CDR3 region has the DNA TGTGCCAGCAGCCCCCGGGGGGGAGTGGAGACCCAGTACTTC. This translates into CASSPRGGVETQYF.

This sequence joins TRBV13 and TRBJ1-1, with D unclear. CDR3 size: 14 residues. V was cut by 2 bases and J by 6 bases, with 13 bases left in between. Germline V gives CDR1 PRHDT, CDR2 FYEKMQ (reference sequence). The CDR3: CASSLLIRTSEAFF. CDR3 coding DNA: TGTGCCAGCAGCTTACTTATACGGACCTCTGAAGCTTTCTTT. Based on the CDR3 plus reference TRBV13 and TRBJ1-1, the full variable domain is AAGVIQSPRHLIKEKRETATLKCYPIPRHDTVYWYQQGPGQDPQFLISFYEKMQSDKGSIPDRFSAQQFSDYHSELNMSSLELGDSALYFCASSLLIRTSEAFFGQGTRLTVV.

J is TRBJ2-7 and V is TRBV7-9, with TRBD1 matching 11 bases. The germline V gene encodes CDR1 SEHNR and CDR2 FQNEAQ (reference sequence). There are 14 residues in the CDR3. V shed 6 bases, J shed 1 base, and the junction held 2 bases outside the gene matches. CDR3 sequence reads: CASRGQGESYEQYF. The CDR3 nucleotides are TGTGCCAGCAGGGGACAGGGGGAATCCTACGAGCAGTACTTC.

This clone has a single count. The rearrangement uses TRBV5-5 and TRBJ1-2; 7 bases line up with TRBD1. Germline V gene sequence: CDR1 SGHKS, CDR2 YYEKEE (reference sequence). This CDR3 is built from 15 residues. With V trimmed by 2 bases and J by 4 bases, 8 bases remained unmatched. CDR3 bases: TGTGCCAGCAGCTTAGACAGGGAATTGTCCTATGGCTACACCTTC. Translated, it gives CASSLDRELSYGYTF. Filled out from reference TRBV5-5 and TRBJ1-2, the complete variable domain reads DAGVTQSPTHLIKTRGQQVTLRCSPISGHKSVSWYQQVLGQGPQFIFQYYEKEERGRGNFPDRFSARQFPNYSSELNVNALLLGDSALYLCASSLDRELSYGYTFGSGTRLTVV.

In nucleotides, the CDR3 is TGTGCCAGCAGCGTAGGACAACCGTCTTACAATGAGCAGTTCTTC. Translated, it gives CASSVGQPSYNEQFF. The rearrangement uses TRBV9 and TRBJ2-1; no clear D gene. CDR3 length: 15 amino acids. Germline V CDR1 and CDR2: SGDLS, YYNGEE. V was clipped by 0 bases and J by 4 bases, with 11 bases between them.

This rearrangement joins TRBV29-1 to TRBJ1-2; D uncertain. The V gene lost 1 base and the J gene lost 4 bases, with 7 bases spanning the gap. The CDR3 is 12 amino acids. Germline V lookup: CDR1 SQVTM, CDR2 ANQGSEA. This CDR3 is CSVEVSVYGYTF. As DNA, the CDR3 is TGCAGCGTTGAAGTTTCGGTCTATGGCTACACCTTC.

The chain joins TRBV11-3 to TRBJ2-1; D possibly corresponds to TRBD1 (6 bases). Germline V CDR1 and CDR2: SGHNT, YENEEA. V lost 5 bases and J 3 bases, leaving 23 bases between the germline ends. The CDR3 has 18 residues. CDR3 DNA sequence: TGTGCCAGCAGCCCAGGGGTGGTCCTGGCGGAGAACTACAATGAGCAGTTCTTC. Protein: CASSPGVVLAENYNEQFF. The full variable domain, its missing parts supplied by reference TRBV11-3 and TRBJ2-1, is EAGVVQSPRYKIIEKKQPVAFWCNPISGHNTLYWYLQNLGQGPELLIRYENEEAVDDSQLPKDRFSAERLKGVDSTLKIQPAELGDSAVYLCASSPGVVLAENYNEQFFGPGTRLTVL.

V and J are TRBV7-2 and TRBJ2-1, with 14 nucleotides matching TRBD2. Germline values: CDR1 SGHTA, CDR2 FQGNSA. V trimming: 6 bases; J trimming: 7 bases; junction bases outside the gene matches: 11. The CDR3 runs 17 residues. The DNA for the CDR3 is TGTGCCAGCAGTCCGGGGACTAGCGGGAGTTTCGGGAATGAGCAGTTCTTC. Protein: CASSPGTSGSFGNEQFF.

This chain joins TRBV28 and TRBJ2-7; 8 bases match TRBD1. Germline V CDR1 and CDR2: MDHEN, SYDVKM. V trimming: 5 bases; J trimming: 2 bases; junction bases outside the gene matches: 20. CDR3 size: 19 residues. Here the CDR3 DNA reads TGTGCCAGCAGTCCGATTAGTCGTCAGGGGGCATTAGGCCCCTACGAGCAGTACTTC. Translated: CASSPISRQGALGPYEQYF.

V is TRBV10-3 and J is TRBJ2-3, with TRBD1 matching over 8 bases. The CDR3 runs to 14 residues. Trimming at V came to 4 bases and at J to 1 base, leaving 1 base not matched to a gene. Looked up from germline, CDR1 is ENHRY and CDR2 is SYGVKD. The CDR3 nucleotides are TGTGCCATCAGTGTGGGACAGGGCACAGATACGCAGTATTTT. Translation: CAISVGQGTDTQYF.

The V gene is TRBV30, the J gene TRBJ1-2; unclear D gene. V dropped 2 bases and J dropped 8 bases, with 21 bases sitting between them. CDR3 size: 15 residues. CDR1 GTSNPN and CDR2 SVGIG come from the germline V gene (reference sequence). The CDR3 DNA reads TGTGCCTGGAGTCCCACGCCTGCCCGGTGGGAAGGCTACACCTTC. Translated: CAWSPTPARWEGYTF.

This clone was recorded only once. Different DNA sequences within this sample yield the same CDR3. This sequence joins TRBV5-6 and TRBJ2-5, with D tentatively TRBD1 (6 bases). CDR1 and CDR2 (germline): SGHDT, YYEEEE. Trimming removed 0 bases at V and 4 bases at J, with 7 bases between. The CDR3 runs 13 residues. CDR3 sequence (DNA): TGTGCCAGCAGCTTGGCAGGGGCAGAGACCCAGTACTTC. Its translation: CASSLAGAETQYF.

This rearrangement joins TRBV5-1 to TRBJ2-3; the match to TRBD2 covers 9 bases. J lost 2 bases, V lost 2 bases, and 9 bases had no gene match. The CDR3 runs to 17 residues. Germline V gene sequence: CDR1 SGHRS, CDR2 YFSETQ. The CDR3 sequence is CASSFDRVAGVTDTQYF. The CDR3 coding sequence is TGCGCCAGCAGCTTTGACCGCGTAGCGGGGGTCACAGATACGCAGTATTTT. The variable domain in full, with the rest retrieved from reference TRBV5-1 and TRBJ2-3, is KAGVTQTPRYLIKTRGQQVTLSCSPISGHRSVSWYQQTPGQGLQFLFEYFSETQRNKGNFPGRFSGRQFSNSRSEMNVSTLELGDSALYLCASSFDRVAGVTDTQYFGPGTRLTVL.

V gene TRBV9 combines with J gene TRBJ2-1; 8 bases line up with TRBD2. CDR3 size: 17 residues. Per germline, CDR1 SGDLS and CDR2 YYNGEE. J lost 2 bases, V lost 0 bases, and 7 bases had no gene match. CDR3 bases: TGTGCCAGCAGCGTAGAACCCGGCGGGAGGACCTACAATGAGCAGTTCTTC. The encoded protein is CASSVEPGGRTYNEQFF.